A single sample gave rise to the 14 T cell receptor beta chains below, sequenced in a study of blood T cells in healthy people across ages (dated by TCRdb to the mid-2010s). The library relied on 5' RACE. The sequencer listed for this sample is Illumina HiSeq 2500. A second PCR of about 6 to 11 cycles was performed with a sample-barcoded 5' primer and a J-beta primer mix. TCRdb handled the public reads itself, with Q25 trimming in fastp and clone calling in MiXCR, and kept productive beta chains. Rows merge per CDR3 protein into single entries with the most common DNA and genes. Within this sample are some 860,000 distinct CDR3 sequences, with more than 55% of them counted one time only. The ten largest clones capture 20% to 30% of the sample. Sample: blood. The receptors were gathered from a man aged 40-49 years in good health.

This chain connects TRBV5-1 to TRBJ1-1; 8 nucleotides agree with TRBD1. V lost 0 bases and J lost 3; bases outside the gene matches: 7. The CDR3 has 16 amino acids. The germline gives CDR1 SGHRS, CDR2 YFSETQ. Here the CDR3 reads CASSLAGQGWYTEAFF. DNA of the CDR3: TGCGCCAGCAGCTTGGCCGGACAGGGTTGGTACACTGAAGCTTTCTTT.

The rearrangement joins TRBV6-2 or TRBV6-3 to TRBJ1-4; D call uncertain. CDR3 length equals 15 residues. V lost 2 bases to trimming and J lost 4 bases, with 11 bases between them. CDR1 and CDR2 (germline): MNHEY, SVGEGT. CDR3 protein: CASSYRGRGNEKLFF. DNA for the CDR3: TGTGCCAGCAGTTACCGCGGGCGGGGTAATGAAAAACTGTTTTTT.

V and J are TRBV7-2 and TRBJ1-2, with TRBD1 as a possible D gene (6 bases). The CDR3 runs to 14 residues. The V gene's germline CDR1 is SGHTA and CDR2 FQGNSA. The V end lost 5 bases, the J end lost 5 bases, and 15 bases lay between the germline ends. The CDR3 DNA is TGTGCCAGCAGCCTCCGGGACACCTTATATGGCTACACCTTC. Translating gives CASSLRDTLYGYTF.

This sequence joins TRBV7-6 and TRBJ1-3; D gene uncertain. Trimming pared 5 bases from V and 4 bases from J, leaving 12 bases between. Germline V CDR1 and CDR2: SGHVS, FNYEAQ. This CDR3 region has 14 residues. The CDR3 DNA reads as TGTGCCAGCAGCCGTCCCGCCAGCGGAAACACCATATATTTT. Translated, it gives CASSRPASGNTIYF.

The CDR3, as DNA: TGTGCCAGCGGTAGGGCCGGGGCCAACGTCCTGACTTTC. It specifies CASGRAGANVLTF. This chain links TRBV12-3 or TRBV12-4 with TRBJ2-6; D ambiguous. With 8 bases removed from V and 4 bases from J, the gap between germline ends came to 9 bases. The CDR3 contains 13 residues.

The CDR3 region is CASGTGRAYEQYF. The CDR3 DNA follows: TGTGCCAGCGGTACGGGCAGGGCTTACGAGCAGTACTTC. The genes are TRBV6-2 or TRBV6-3 and TRBJ2-7; weak D call: TRBD1 (5 bases). CDR3 length: 13 residues. V was pared by 8 bases and J by 4 bases, with 15 bases between. Germline V gene sequence: CDR1 MNHEY, CDR2 SVGEGT.

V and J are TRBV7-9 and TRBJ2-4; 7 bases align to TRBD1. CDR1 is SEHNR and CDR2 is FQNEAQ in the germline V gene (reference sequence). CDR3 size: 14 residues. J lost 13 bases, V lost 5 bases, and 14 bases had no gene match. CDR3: CASSPRQGIREQYF. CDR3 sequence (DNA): TGTGCCAGCAGCCCAAGACAGGGTATACGAGAGCAGTACTTC.

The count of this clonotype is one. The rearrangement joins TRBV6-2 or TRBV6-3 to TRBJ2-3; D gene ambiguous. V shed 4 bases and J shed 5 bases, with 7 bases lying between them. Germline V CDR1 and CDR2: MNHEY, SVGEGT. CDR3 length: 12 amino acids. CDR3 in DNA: TGTGCCAGCAGTTCTGGGAAAGATACGCAGTATTTT. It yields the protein CASSSGKDTQYF.

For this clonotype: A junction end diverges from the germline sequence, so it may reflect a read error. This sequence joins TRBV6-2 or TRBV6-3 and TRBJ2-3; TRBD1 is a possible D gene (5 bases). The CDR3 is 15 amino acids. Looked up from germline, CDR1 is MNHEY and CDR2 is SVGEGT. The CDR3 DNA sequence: TGTGCCAGCAGTTACAATTGGCAGCTCACAGGTACGCAGTATTTT. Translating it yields CASSYNWQLTGTQYF.

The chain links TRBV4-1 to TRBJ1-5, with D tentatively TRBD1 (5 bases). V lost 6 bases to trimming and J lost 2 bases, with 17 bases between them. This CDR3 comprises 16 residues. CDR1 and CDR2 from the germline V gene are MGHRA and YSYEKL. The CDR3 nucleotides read TGCGCCAGCAGGGACATTCGGGGGGATCGCAATCAGCCCCAGCATTTT. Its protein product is CASRDIRGDRNQPQHF.

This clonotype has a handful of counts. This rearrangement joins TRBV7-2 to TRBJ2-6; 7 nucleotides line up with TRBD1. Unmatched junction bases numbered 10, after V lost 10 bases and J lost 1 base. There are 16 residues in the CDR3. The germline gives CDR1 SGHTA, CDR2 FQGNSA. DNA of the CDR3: TGTGCCACACGGTCGGCAGGGGGATCTGGGGCCAACGTCCTGACTTTC. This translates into CATRSAGGSGANVLTF.

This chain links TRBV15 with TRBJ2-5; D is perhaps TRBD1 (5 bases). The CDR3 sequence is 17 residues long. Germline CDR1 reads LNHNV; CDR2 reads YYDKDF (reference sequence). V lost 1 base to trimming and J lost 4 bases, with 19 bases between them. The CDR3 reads CATSRVVGYTGRETQYF. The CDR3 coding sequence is TGTGCCACCAGCAGAGTGGTCGGGTACACAGGTCGAGAGACCCAGTACTTC.

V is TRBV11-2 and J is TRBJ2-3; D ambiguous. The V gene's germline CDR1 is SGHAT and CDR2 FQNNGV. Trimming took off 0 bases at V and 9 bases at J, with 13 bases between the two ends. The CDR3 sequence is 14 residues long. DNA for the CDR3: TGTGCCAGCAGCTTAGAATACGCAACACGAACGCAGTATTTT. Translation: CASSLEYATRTQYF. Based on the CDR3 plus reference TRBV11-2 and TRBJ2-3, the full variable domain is EAGVAQSPRYKIIEKRQSVAFWCNPISGHATLYWYQQILGQGPKLLIQFQNNGVVDDSQLPKDRFSAERLKGVDSTLKIQPAKLEDSAVYLCASSLEYATRTQYFGPGTRLTVL.

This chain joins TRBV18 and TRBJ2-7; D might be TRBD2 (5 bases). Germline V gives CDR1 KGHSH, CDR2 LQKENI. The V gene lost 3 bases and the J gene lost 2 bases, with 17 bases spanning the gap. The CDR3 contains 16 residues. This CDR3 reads CASSPYSGTATYEQYF. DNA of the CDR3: TGTGCCAGCTCACCCTACAGCGGCACAGCTACCTACGAGCAGTACTTC.